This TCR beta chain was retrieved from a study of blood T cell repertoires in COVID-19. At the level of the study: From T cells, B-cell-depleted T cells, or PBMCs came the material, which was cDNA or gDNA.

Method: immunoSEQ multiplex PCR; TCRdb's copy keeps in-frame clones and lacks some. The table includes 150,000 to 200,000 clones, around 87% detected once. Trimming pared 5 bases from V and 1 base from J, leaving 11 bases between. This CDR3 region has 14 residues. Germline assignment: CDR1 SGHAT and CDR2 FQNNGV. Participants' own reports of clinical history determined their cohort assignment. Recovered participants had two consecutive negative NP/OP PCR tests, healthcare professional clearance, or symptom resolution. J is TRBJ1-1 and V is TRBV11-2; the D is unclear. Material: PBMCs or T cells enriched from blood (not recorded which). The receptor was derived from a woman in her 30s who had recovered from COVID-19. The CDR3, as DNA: TGTGCCAGCAGCATTGACAATGGGAACACTGAAGCTTTCTTT. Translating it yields CASSIDNGNTEAFF.